This T cell receptor (beta chain) was sequenced for a study of blood T cells in healthy people across ages. Study conclusions and caveats: Roughly linear declines in TCR beta diversity per million T cells occurred with age. Any changes in expanded clonotypes were possibly confounded, as donor CMV status remained unknown. Using unsorted PBMCs precluded a conclusive naive versus antigen-experienced comparison.

This clonotype was seen just once. Its antigen is unknown. A much larger clone lies a single base off, so this may be a read error. Germline lookup yields CDR1 MGHRA and CDR2 YSYEKL. The CDR3 sequence is 13 residues long. Combining a sample-barcoded 5' primer with a J-beta primer mix, a second PCR ran for 7 to 11 cycles. Each cDNA molecule was tagged by a template-switch adaptor with 12 random nucleotides. MiXCR, applied by TCRdb to the 5' RACE reads, yields one record per CDR3 protein. The table has about 1.6 million distinct CDR3 sequences, about 32% seen once. The sample taken for sequencing was blood. This rearrangement joins TRBV4-1 to TRBJ2-5, with a possible D match to TRBD1 (6 bases). This clonotype was obtained from a woman aged 30 to 39 in good health. In nucleotides, the CDR3 is TGCGCCAGCAGCCAGGACAGCCAAGGGACCCAGTACTTC. Its protein is CASSQDSQGTQYF.